This is a list of T cell receptor beta chains from one sample in a study of cytomegalovirus exposure and HLA in healthy donors. Libraries were prepared by immunoSEQ multiplex PCR; TCRdb keeps only in-frame clonotypes and omits some of them. This table has about 73,000 clones, approximately 94% appearing once. Source material: PBMCs. The receptor set was obtained from a woman younger than 35 in good health and CMV-seronegative. CDR3s include the opening cysteine and the closing phenylalanine or tryptophan. Each record gives: J gene, D gene, clone size, V gene, CDR3 length, CDR3 DNA, CDR3 protein. The D gene is left open where the match is weak. A clone size is listed for some rows: how often the clone was seen (once, few, many), or a class if it is expanded.

J gene: TRBJ2-2; D gene: .; clone size: .; V gene: TRBV29-1; CDR3 length: 11; CDR3 DNA: TGCAGCGTTGATCCCCACGGGGAGCTGTTTTTT; CDR3 protein: CSVDPHGELFF
J gene: TRBJ2-7; D gene: TRBD1; clone size: .; V gene: TRBV9; CDR3 length: 14; CDR3 DNA: TGTGCCAGCAGCACAGAAGGACAGGGCTACGAGCAGTACTTC; CDR3 protein: CASSTEGQGYEQYF
J gene: TRBJ2-2; D gene: .; clone size: .; V gene: TRBV12-5; CDR3 length: 16; CDR3 DNA: TGTGCTAGTGGTTTGGTAGTTGGTGCGTCCACCGGGGAGCTGTTTTTT; CDR3 protein: CASGLVVGASTGELFF
J gene: TRBJ2-1; D gene: TRBD1; clone size: .; V gene: TRBV6-1; CDR3 length: 15; CDR3 DNA: TGTGCCAGCAGAGAAGACAGGGGAACCTACAATGAGCAGTTCTTC; CDR3 protein: CASREDRGTYNEQFF
J gene: TRBJ1-2; D gene: .; clone size: .; V gene: TRBV27; CDR3 length: 16; CDR3 DNA: TGTGCCAGCAGTTTTACTACAGGGACAACTAACTATGGCTACACCTTC; CDR3 protein: CASSFTTGTTNYGYTF
J gene: TRBJ1-3; D gene: .; clone size: .; V gene: TRBV2; CDR3 length: 15; CDR3 DNA: TGTGCCAGCAGGTCCGGGACACTATCTGGAAACACCATATATTTT; CDR3 protein: CASRSGTLSGNTIYF
J gene: TRBJ1-2; D gene: TRBD1; clone size: once; V gene: TRBV28; CDR3 length: 14; CDR3 DNA: TGTGCCAGCAGTTTGGGACAGGGGATATATGGCTACACCTTC; CDR3 protein: CASSLGQGIYGYTF
J gene: TRBJ2-1; D gene: TRBD2; clone size: .; V gene: TRBV5-4; CDR3 length: 19; CDR3 DNA: TGTGCCAGCAGCCGATCGGCCCTAGCGGGAGTGGGGTCCTACAATGAGCAGTTCTTC; CDR3 protein: CASSRSALAGVGSYNEQFF
J gene: TRBJ2-2; D gene: TRBD1; clone size: .; V gene: TRBV29-1; CDR3 length: 14; CDR3 DNA: TGCAGCGTTAGGACAGGAACGGGCACCGGGGAGCTGTTTTTT; CDR3 protein: CSVRTGTGTGELFF
J gene: TRBJ2-5; D gene: .; clone size: .; V gene: TRBV6-5; CDR3 length: 14; CDR3 DNA: TGTGCCAGCAGTTACCGCGGGCTCCAAGAGACCCAGTACTTC; CDR3 protein: CASSYRGLQETQYF
J gene: TRBJ2-1; D gene: TRBD1; clone size: .; V gene: TRBV18; CDR3 length: 14; CDR3 DNA: TGTGCCAGCTCTGGACAGGGTGGAGGCAATGAGCAGTTCTTC; CDR3 protein: CASSGQGGGNEQFF
J gene: TRBJ2-7; D gene: TRBD1; clone size: .; V gene: TRBV27; CDR3 length: 14; CDR3 DNA: TGTGCCAGCAGCCGGGACAGGGGGATCTACGAGCAGTACTTC; CDR3 protein: CASSRDRGIYEQYF
J gene: TRBJ2-5; D gene: TRBD2; clone size: once; V gene: TRBV7-2; CDR3 length: 14; CDR3 DNA: TGTGCCAGCAGCTTCAACTGGGGGGGAGAGACCCAGTACTTC; CDR3 protein: CASSFNWGGETQYF
J gene: TRBJ2-1; D gene: .; clone size: once; V gene: TRBV14; CDR3 length: 15; CDR3 DNA: TGTGCCAGCAGCCAAGTTGCGTTCTCCTACAATGAGCAGTTCTTC; CDR3 protein: CASSQVAFSYNEQFF
J gene: TRBJ1-2; D gene: .; clone size: .; V gene: TRBV21-1; CDR3 length: 15; CDR3 DNA: TGTGCCAGCAGCAAAGTGGGATGGGGCGGGACAGTATCCCCCTTC; CDR3 protein: CASSKVGWGGTVSPF
J gene: TRBJ1-1; D gene: .; clone size: .; V gene: TRBV28; CDR3 length: 13; CDR3 DNA: TGTGCCAGCATCCCCCCGGGGGGAACTGGAGCTTTCTTT; CDR3 protein: CASIPPGGTGAFF
J gene: TRBJ2-3; D gene: TRBD2; clone size: .; V gene: TRBV15; CDR3 length: 15; CDR3 DNA: TGTGCCACCAGCACCGGGACTAGCGGGAGTGATACGCAGTATTTT; CDR3 protein: CATSTGTSGSDTQYF
J gene: TRBJ1-2; D gene: TRBD1; clone size: .; V gene: TRBV4-1; CDR3 length: 16; CDR3 DNA: TGCGCCAGCAGCCAAACCACCGGACAGGGCTTTTATGGCTACACCTTC; CDR3 protein: CASSQTTGQGFYGYTF
J gene: TRBJ1-1; D gene: .; clone size: .; V gene: TRBV9; CDR3 length: 13; CDR3 DNA: TGTGCCAGCAGCGCTATCGGACAGACTGAAGCTTTCTTT; CDR3 protein: CASSAIGQTEAFF
J gene: TRBJ2-3; D gene: .; clone size: .; V gene: TRBV29-1; CDR3 length: 13; CDR3 DNA: TGCAGCGTTGATGAGGGAAGCACAGATACGCAGTATTTT; CDR3 protein: CSVDEGSTDTQYF
J gene: TRBJ2-7; D gene: .; clone size: .; V gene: TRBV10-3; CDR3 length: 14; CDR3 DNA: TGTGCCATCAGTGAGTCTAGAAGCTCCTACGAGCAGTACTTC; CDR3 protein: CAISESRSSYEQYF
J gene: TRBJ2-5; D gene: TRBD2; clone size: .; V gene: TRBV5-6; CDR3 length: 15; CDR3 DNA: TGTGCCAGCAGCTGGATAGCGGGGGGCCAAGAGACCCAGTACTTC; CDR3 protein: CASSWIAGGQETQYF
J gene: TRBJ2-4; D gene: TRBD2; clone size: .; V gene: TRBV19; CDR3 length: 17; CDR3 DNA: TGTGCCAGTAGTATGGGTCTAGCGGGAGAATTGGGGAACATTCAGTACTTC; CDR3 protein: CASSMGLAGELGNIQYF
J gene: TRBJ2-1; D gene: TRBD2; clone size: .; V gene: TRBV6-1; CDR3 length: 15; CDR3 DNA: TGTGCCAGCAGTGAAGTTAGCGGGGGGGCCAATGAGCAGTTCTTC; CDR3 protein: CASSEVSGGANEQFF
J gene: TRBJ2-3; D gene: TRBD2; clone size: .; V gene: TRBV4-3; CDR3 length: 16; CDR3 DNA: TGCGCCAGCAGCCAAGATCCAGCGGGGGGAGCAGATACGCAGTATTTT; CDR3 protein: CASSQDPAGGADTQYF
J gene: TRBJ2-1; D gene: .; clone size: .; V gene: TRBV4-1; CDR3 length: 12; CDR3 DNA: TGCGCCAGCAGCCCGCAGGGTATGGAGCAGTTCTTC; CDR3 protein: CASSPQGMEQFF
J gene: TRBJ1-1; D gene: TRBD1; clone size: .; V gene: TRBV9; CDR3 length: 14; CDR3 DNA: TGTGCCAGCAGCGAGACAGGGACGAACACTGAAGCTTTCTTT; CDR3 protein: CASSETGTNTEAFF
J gene: TRBJ2-3; D gene: .; clone size: once; V gene: TRBV9; CDR3 length: 13; CDR3 DNA: TGTGCCAGCAGTATATTGGGGGCGGATACGCAGTATTTT; CDR3 protein: CASSILGADTQYF
J gene: TRBJ2-1; D gene: TRBD1; clone size: .; V gene: TRBV11-3; CDR3 length: 13; CDR3 DNA: TGTGCCAGCGAGGGACAGGGGGTGAATGAGCAGTTCTTC; CDR3 protein: CASEGQGVNEQFF
J gene: TRBJ1-4; D gene: .; clone size: .; V gene: TRBV28; CDR3 length: 13; CDR3 DNA: TGTGCCAGCAGTCGCCCCAGAAATGAAAAACTGTTTTTT; CDR3 protein: CASSRPRNEKLFF
J gene: TRBJ1-2; D gene: .; clone size: .; V gene: TRBV25-1; CDR3 length: 13; CDR3 DNA: TGTGCCAGCAGTGAACAGGGTTGGCGCGGCTACACCTTC; CDR3 protein: CASSEQGWRGYTF
J gene: TRBJ2-7; D gene: .; clone size: .; V gene: TRBV27; CDR3 length: 13; CDR3 DNA: TGTGCCAGCAGTTTGGCAGGGGTCTACGAGCAGTACTTC; CDR3 protein: CASSLAGVYEQYF
J gene: TRBJ2-3; D gene: TRBD2; clone size: once; V gene: TRBV28; CDR3 length: 14; CDR3 DNA: TGTGCCAGCAACGCGGGAGGGCCTTTGGATACGCAGTATTTT; CDR3 protein: CASNAGGPLDTQYF
J gene: TRBJ2-1; D gene: TRBD2; clone size: .; V gene: TRBV19; CDR3 length: 13; CDR3 DNA: TGTGCCAGTAGTAGGACTAGCTACAATGAGCAGTTCTTC; CDR3 protein: CASSRTSYNEQFF
J gene: TRBJ2-3; D gene: .; clone size: .; V gene: TRBV19; CDR3 length: 16; CDR3 DNA: TGTGCCAGTAGTTCACAGGTATTTACGTCCACAGATACGCAGTATTTT; CDR3 protein: CASSSQVFTSTDTQYF
J gene: TRBJ2-5; D gene: TRBD2; clone size: .; V gene: TRBV29-1; CDR3 length: 14; CDR3 DNA: TGCAGCGTGCGGGGGGGGCTAAGGGAAGAGACCCAGTACTTC; CDR3 protein: CSVRGGLREETQYF
J gene: TRBJ2-1; D gene: .; clone size: .; V gene: TRBV4-2; CDR3 length: 14; CDR3 DNA: TGTGCCAGCAGCCAAGTTCCGGAGAGCAATGAGCAGTTCTTC; CDR3 protein: CASSQVPESNEQFF
J gene: TRBJ1-1; D gene: .; clone size: .; V gene: TRBV6-6; CDR3 length: 16; CDR3 DNA: TGTGCCAGCAGCCACAGGGAGGGTAAGATGGGGACTGAAGCTTTCTTT; CDR3 protein: CASSHREGKMGTEAFF
J gene: TRBJ2-5; D gene: .; clone size: .; V gene: TRBV11-2; CDR3 length: 15; CDR3 DNA: TGTGCCAGCAGCTTAGTTGGGGCCGGCCGGGAGACCCAGTACTTC; CDR3 protein: CASSLVGAGRETQYF
J gene: TRBJ2-1; D gene: .; clone size: .; V gene: TRBV9; CDR3 length: 13; CDR3 DNA: TGTGCCAGCAGCTCGAGCGGCTACAATGAGCAGTTCTTC; CDR3 protein: CASSSSGYNEQFF
J gene: TRBJ1-2; D gene: TRBD1; clone size: once; V gene: TRBV5-8; CDR3 length: 13; CDR3 DNA: TGTGCCAGCAGTCTGGGACAGGGGAATGGCTACACCTTC; CDR3 protein: CASSLGQGNGYTF
J gene: TRBJ2-2; D gene: .; clone size: .; V gene: TRBV7-9; CDR3 length: 16; CDR3 DNA: TGTGCCAGCAGCGCTAGTGGAGTCAGTGACACCGGGGAGCTGTTTTTT; CDR3 protein: CASSASGVSDTGELFF
J gene: TRBJ2-7; D gene: TRBD1; clone size: .; V gene: TRBV29-1; CDR3 length: 13; CDR3 DNA: TGCAGCGTTTCTGGGACAGGGGGAGACGAGCAGTACTTC; CDR3 protein: CSVSGTGGDEQYF
J gene: TRBJ1-1; D gene: .; clone size: .; V gene: TRBV6-5; CDR3 length: 15; CDR3 DNA: TGTGCCAGCACCCCTAGCCGAGGGAGGAACACTGAAGCTTTCTTT; CDR3 protein: CASTPSRGRNTEAFF
J gene: TRBJ1-6; D gene: .; clone size: .; V gene: TRBV4-3; CDR3 length: 16; CDR3 DNA: TGCGCCAGCAGCCAAGCCCCGGTCTCCTATAATTCACCCCTCCACTTT; CDR3 protein: CASSQAPVSYNSPLHF
J gene: TRBJ2-1; D gene: TRBD2; clone size: .; V gene: TRBV6-4; CDR3 length: 15; CDR3 DNA: TGTGCCAGCAGTGAGGCGGGGGGCACCTACAATGAGCAGTTCTTC; CDR3 protein: CASSEAGGTYNEQFF